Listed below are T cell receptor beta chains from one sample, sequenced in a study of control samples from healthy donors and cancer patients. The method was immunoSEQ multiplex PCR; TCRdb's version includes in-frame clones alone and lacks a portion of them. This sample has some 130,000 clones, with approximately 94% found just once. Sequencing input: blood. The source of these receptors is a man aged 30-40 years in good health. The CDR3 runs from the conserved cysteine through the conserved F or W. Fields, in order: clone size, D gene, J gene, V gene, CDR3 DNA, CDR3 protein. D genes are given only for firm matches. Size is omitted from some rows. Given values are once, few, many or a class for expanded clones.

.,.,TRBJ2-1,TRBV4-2,TGTGCCAGCAGCCAAGAAAAGACGTACCGGGAACAGTTCTTC,CASSQEKTYREQFF
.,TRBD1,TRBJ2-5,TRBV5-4,TGTGCCAGCAGCTCGACGATGGACAGGTTGGACCAAGAGACCCAGTACTTC,CASSSTMDRLDQETQYF
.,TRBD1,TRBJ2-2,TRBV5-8,TGTGCCAGCAGCTGGACCGGGACAGGGGTATCGAACACCGGGGAGCTGTTTTTT,CASSWTGTGVSNTGELFF
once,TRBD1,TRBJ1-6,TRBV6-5,TGTGCCAGCAGGCCCAGGGGGCACTCACCCCTCCACTTT,CASRPRGHSPLHF
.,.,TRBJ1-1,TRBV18,TGTGCCAGCTCACCATATCAGCTGGACACTGAAGCTTTCTTT,CASSPYQLDTEAFF
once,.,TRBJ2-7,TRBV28,TGTGCCAGCAGTCCTGGACAAGCACAAGCCCCCTACGAGCAGTACTTC,CASSPGQAQAPYEQYF
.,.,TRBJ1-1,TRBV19,TGTGCCAGTCAGGGGTTAATGAACACTGAAGCTTTCTTT,CASQGLMNTEAFF
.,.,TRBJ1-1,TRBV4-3,TGCGCCAGCAGCCCCTTCTTCGGTGAGGGCACTGAAGCTTTCTTT,CASSPFFGEGTEAFF
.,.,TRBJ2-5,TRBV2,TGTGCCAGCAGGGAAGAGGAGACCCAGTACTTC,CASREEETQYF
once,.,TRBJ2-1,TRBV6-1,TGTGCCAGCAGTGAGGCAGGGGCCTACAATGAGCAGTTCTTC,CASSEAGAYNEQFF
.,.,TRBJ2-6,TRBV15,TGTGCCACCAGCAGAGAGAGACTGGCTATCACTGGGGCCAACGTCCTGACTTTC,CATSRERLAITGANVLTF
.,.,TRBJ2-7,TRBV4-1,TGCGCCAGCAGCCAAGCCACCCCTAGCGTTTCCTACGAGCAGTACTTC,CASSQATPSVSYEQYF
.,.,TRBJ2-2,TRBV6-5,TGTGCCAGCAGGTCAGGGGAAACCGGGGAGCTGTTTTTT,CASRSGETGELFF
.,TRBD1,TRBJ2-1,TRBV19,TGTGCCAGTAGTATAATCAGCCAGGGGGCATGGAATGAGCAGTTCTTC,CASSIISQGAWNEQFF
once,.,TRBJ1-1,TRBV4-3,TGCGCCAGCAGCCAAGTGGGGCGGGGGGACCTGAACACTGAAGCTTTCTTT,CASSQVGRGDLNTEAFF
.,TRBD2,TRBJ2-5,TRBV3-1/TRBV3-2,TGTGCCAGCAGCTCCCGGACTAGCCGAAGACAAGAGACCCAGTACTTC,CASSSRTSRRQETQYF
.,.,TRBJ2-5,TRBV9,TGTGCCAGCAGCGTAGATGAGACCCAGTACTTC,CASSVDETQYF
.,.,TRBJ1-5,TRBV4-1,TGCGCCAGCAGCCAAGTAATTCTCACAAGCGGGGCGCAGCCCCAGCATTTT,CASSQVILTSGAQPQHF
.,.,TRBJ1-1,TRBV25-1,TGTGCCAGCAGTGAGGGTTGGGACAACACTGAAGCTTTCTTT,CASSEGWDNTEAFF
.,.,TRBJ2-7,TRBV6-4,TGTGCCAGCAGTGAGGGAGTTGACCGGCCCTACGAGCAGTACTTC,CASSEGVDRPYEQYF
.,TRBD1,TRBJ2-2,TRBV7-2,TGTGCCAGCAGCCCGGACAGGGCGAACACCGGGGAGCTGTTTTTT,CASSPDRANTGELFF
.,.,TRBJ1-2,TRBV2,TGTGCCAGCAGTGAAATAAGCTATGGCTACACCTTC,CASSEISYGYTF
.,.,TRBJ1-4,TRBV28,TGTGCCAGCGGCGGGAGGGAGGGGGAAAAACTGTTTTTT,CASGGREGEKLFF
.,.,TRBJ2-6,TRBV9,TGTGCCAGCAGCGTAGGGCGACAGATCTCTGGGGCCAACGTCCTGACTTTC,CASSVGRQISGANVLTF
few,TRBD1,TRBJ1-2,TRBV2,TGTGCCAGCAGACGCGTGACAGGGGGCGTCTATGGCTACACCTTC,CASRRVTGGVYGYTF
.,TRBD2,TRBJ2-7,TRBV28,TGTGCCAGCAGTTCAGCGGGGTACTACGAGCAGTACTTC,CASSSAGYYEQYF
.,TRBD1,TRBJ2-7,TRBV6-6,TGTGCCAGCAGCCGGGACAGGGTGGGGGAGCAGTACTTC,CASSRDRVGEQYF
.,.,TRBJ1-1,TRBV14,TGTGCCAGCAGCAGGGGGATCACTGAAGCTTTCTTT,CASSRGITEAFF
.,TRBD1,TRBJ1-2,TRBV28,TGTGCCAGCAGACAGGACAGGGAGGGAGTCGGCTACACCTTC,CASRQDREGVGYTF
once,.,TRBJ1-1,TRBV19,TGTGCCAGTAGTATAGGTCCACTAGCCCTCACTGAAGCTTTCTTT,CASSIGPLALTEAFF
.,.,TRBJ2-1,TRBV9,TGTGCCAGCAGCGCCCGCCTTGGGGGAGATGGTGAGCAGTTCTTC,CASSARLGGDGEQFF
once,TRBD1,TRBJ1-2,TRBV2,TGTGCCAGCAGTCGCCGGGGACAGGGGGGTGATGGCTACACCTTC,CASSRRGQGGDGYTF
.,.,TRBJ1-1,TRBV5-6,TGTGCCAGCAGCCCCGCCAGCGCAGGGCGGAACACTGAAGCTTTCTTT,CASSPASAGRNTEAFF
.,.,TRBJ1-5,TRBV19,TGTGCCAGTAGTAATCGACAGAACAATCAGCCCCAGCATTTT,CASSNRQNNQPQHF
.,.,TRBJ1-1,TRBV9,TGTGCCAGCAGCCCGGGGGGGGCGAGTACCACTGAAGCTTTCTTT,CASSPGGASTTEAFF
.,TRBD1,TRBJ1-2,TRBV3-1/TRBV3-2,TGTGCCAGCAGCCAACAGGGACAGGGGGTTCTACATCCTAACTATGGCTACACCTTC,CASSQQGQGVLHPNYGYTF
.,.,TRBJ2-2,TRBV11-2,TGTGCCAGCAGCTTAGTCCCAGCGGGCACCGGGGAGCTGTTTTTT,CASSLVPAGTGELFF
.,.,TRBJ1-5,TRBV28,TGTGCCAGCATAGATAGGAACAATCAGCCCCAGCATTTT,CASIDRNNQPQHF
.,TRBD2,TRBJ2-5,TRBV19,TGTGCCAGTAGTCCGAGGACTAGCGGGGCCCAAGAGACCCAGTACTTC,CASSPRTSGAQETQYF
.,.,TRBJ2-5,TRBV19,TGTGCCAGTAGTATAGTTCCAGAAGAGACCCAGTACTTC,CASSIVPEETQYF
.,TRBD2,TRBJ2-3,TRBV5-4,TGTGCCAGCAGCTCCCCGGGGGCGGGGGGGATCACAGATACGCAGTATTTT,CASSSPGAGGITDTQYF
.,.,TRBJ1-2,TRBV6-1,TGTGCCAGCAGTGAAGCGCGACCCGTAGCCCACTATGGCTACACCTTC,CASSEARPVAHYGYTF
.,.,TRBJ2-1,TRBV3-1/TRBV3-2,TGTGCCAGCAGCCAAGAGGGGCAGAATGAGCAGTTCTTC,CASSQEGQNEQFF
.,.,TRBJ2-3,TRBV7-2,TGTGCCAGCAGCTTAGGGACGGGACCCGATACGCAGTATTTT,CASSLGTGPDTQYF
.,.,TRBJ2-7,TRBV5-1,TGCGCCAGCAGCACCTCGACAGGTTTTTCCTACGAGCAGTACTTC,CASSTSTGFSYEQYF
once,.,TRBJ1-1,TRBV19,TGTGCCAGTAGCACCGGGGCTGGTGGTACTGAAGCTTTCTTT,CASSTGAGGTEAFF
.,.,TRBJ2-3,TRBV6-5,TGTGCCAGCGGGGCGGATACGCAGTATTTT,CASGADTQYF
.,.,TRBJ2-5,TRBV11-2,TGTGCCAGCAGCTCCAGTTTCGAGACCCAGTACTTC,CASSSSFETQYF